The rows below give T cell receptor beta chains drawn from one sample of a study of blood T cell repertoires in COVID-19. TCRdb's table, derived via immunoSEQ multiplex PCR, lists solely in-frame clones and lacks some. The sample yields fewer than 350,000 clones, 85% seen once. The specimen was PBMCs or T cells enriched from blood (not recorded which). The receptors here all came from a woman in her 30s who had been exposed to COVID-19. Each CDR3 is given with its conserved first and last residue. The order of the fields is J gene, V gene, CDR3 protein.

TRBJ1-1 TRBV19 CASSPGTVRNTEAFF
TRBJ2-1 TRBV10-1 CASSESFLPGRHNEQFF
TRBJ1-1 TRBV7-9 CASSSSKNTEAFF
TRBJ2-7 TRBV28 CASRAGTDSYEQYF
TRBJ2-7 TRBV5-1 CASSFWQGNYEQYF
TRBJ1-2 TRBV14 CASSHPIDSVPNYGYTF
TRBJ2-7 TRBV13 CASSLATSGQKGEQYF
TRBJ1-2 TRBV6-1 CASSEAAGPYGYTF
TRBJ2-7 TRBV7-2 CASSTDRVYSYEQYF
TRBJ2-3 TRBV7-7 CASSLVGGSADTQYF
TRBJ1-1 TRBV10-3 CAISSTSTNTEAFF
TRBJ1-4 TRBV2 CASSWTGENEKLFF
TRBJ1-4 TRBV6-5 CASGITGGGEKLFF
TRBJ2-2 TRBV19 CATGDRGSGGELFF
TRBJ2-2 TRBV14 CASSQEAAGKAGELFF
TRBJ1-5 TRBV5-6 CASSSSGQVYQPQHF